Following are 23 T cell receptor beta chains from one sample sequenced in a study of cytotoxic CD8 clonotypes in ibrutinib-treated CLL. Data came from immunoSEQ multiplex PCR; TCRdb stores just in-frame clones and leaves some out. This table holds approximately 190,000 clones, roughly three quarters found once. The sequencing here drew on PBMCs, taken after 12 months of ibrutinib treatment. These receptors all come from a human donor with chronic lymphocytic leukemia.

The chain couples TRBV6-5 to TRBJ1-2; D is ambiguous. The CDR3 loop spans 15 amino acids. V was clipped by 2 bases and J by 1 base, with 11 bases between them. Germline values: CDR1 MNHEY, CDR2 SVGAGI. The CDR3 loop reads CASSYARGFNYGYTF. The CDR3 DNA reads TGTGCCAGCAGTTACGCCCGGGGATTTAACTATGGCTACACCTTC.

CDR3 nucleotide sequence: TGTGCCAGCAGCAGGGACAGGCTAGACGAGCAGTACTTC. Translated, it gives CASSRDRLDEQYF. This chain joins TRBV5-4 and TRBJ2-7; 8 bases map to TRBD1. CDR1 and CDR2 (germline): SGHNT, YYREEE (reference sequence). There are 13 residues in the CDR3. V was pared by 4 bases and J by 5 bases, with 5 bases of the junction left unmatched. The full variable domain, rest sourced from reference TRBV5-4 and TRBJ2-7, is ETGVTQSPTHLIKTRGQQVTLRCSSQSGHNTVSWYQQALGQGPQFIFQYYREEENGRGNFPPRFSGLQFPNYSSELNVNALELDDSALYLCASSRDRLDEQYFGPGTRLTVT.

V usage is TRBV7-2 and J usage is TRBJ2-5; no definite D call. CDR1 is SGHTA, CDR2 FQGNSA, per germline. Trimming stripped 2 bases from V and 2 bases from J, with 9 bases between. The CDR3 is made up of 14 amino acids. CDR3 nucleotide sequence: TGTGCCAGCAGCTTATACGGCCGGCAAGAGACCCAGTACTTC. This codes for CASSLYGRQETQYF.

The V gene is TRBV15, the J gene TRBJ1-1; no reliable D call. V shed 2 bases and J shed 1 base, with 14 bases lying between them. This CDR3 is built from 16 residues. Germline assignment: CDR1 LNHNV and CDR2 YYDKDF (reference sequence). The CDR3 coding sequence is TGTGCCACCAGCAGAAAAAAACCCTTTAGGAACACTGAAGCTTTCTTT. As protein: CATSRKKPFRNTEAFF.

This chain connects TRBV19 to TRBJ2-2; D gene unclear. Germline V gene data show CDR1 as LNHDA and CDR2 as SQIVND (reference sequence). This CDR3 has 12 residues. Trimming took 7 bases from V and 4 from J, leaving 7 bases between them. The chain's CDR3 is CASIGRTGELFF. The CDR3 DNA follows: TGTGCCAGTATAGGGCGCACCGGGGAGCTGTTTTTT.

This chain connects TRBV2 to TRBJ1-5, with 9 bases lining up with TRBD1. The V and J ends lost 6 bases and 5 bases, in that order; junction bases with no gene match: 5. The V gene's germline CDR1 is SNHLY and CDR2 FYNNEI. This CDR3 has 14 residues. This CDR3 reads CASSPDRGDQPQHF. The DNA for the CDR3 is TGTGCCAGCAGCCCCGACAGGGGGGATCAGCCCCAGCATTTT.

This clone was seen a few times. This chain uses TRBV6-5 with TRBJ1-2; 8 positions agree with TRBD1. The CDR3 spans 15 residues. The germline gives CDR1 MNHEY, CDR2 SVGAGI. V was pared by 6 bases and J by 3 bases, with 9 bases of the junction left unmatched. CDR3 DNA sequence: TGTGCCAGCAGCAAACCGGGACAGGTGGACTATGGCTACACCTTC. Translated: CASSKPGQVDYGYTF.

This clone has just one count. The rearrangement joins TRBV6-1 to TRBJ1-4; D not resolved. The CDR3 has 13 residues. Trimming cost V 8 bases and J 2 bases, with 9 bases left between them. The V gene's germline CDR1 is MNHNS and CDR2 SASEGT. CDR3 protein: CASRGGTNEKLFF. The CDR3 DNA reads as TGTGCCAGCCGCGGAGGGACTAATGAAAAACTGTTTTTT.

This clone was counted many times. The chain links TRBV5-1 to TRBJ1-3; TRBD1 matches 8 bases. CDR3 length equals 14 residues. Germline values: CDR1 SGHRS, CDR2 YFSETQ. With 2 bases clipped from V and 3 bases from J, the junction kept 1 base outside the gene matches. This chain's CDR3 is CASSLQGGGNTIYF. Here the CDR3 DNA reads TGCGCCAGCAGCTTACAGGGGGGTGGAAACACCATATATTTT. Combining the CDR3 with reference TRBV5-1 and TRBJ1-3 gives the whole variable domain KAGVTQTPRYLIKTRGQQVTLSCSPISGHRSVSWYQQTPGQGLQFLFEYFSETQRNKGNFPGRFSGRQFSNSRSEMNVSTLELGDSALYLCASSLQGGGNTIYFGEGSWLTVV.

V usage is TRBV6-5 and J usage is TRBJ2-2; a possible D gene is TRBD2 (6 bases). The CDR3 contains 13 residues. Trimming pared 2 bases from V and 5 bases from J, leaving 6 bases between. Germline V CDR1 and CDR2: MNHEY, SVGAGI. CDR3 bases: TGTGCCAGCAGTTACCGGGAGACCGGGGAGCTGTTTTTT. Translated, it gives CASSYRETGELFF.

V usage is TRBV19 and J usage is TRBJ1-1, with D possibly being TRBD1 (6 bases). Germline values: CDR1 LNHDA, CDR2 SQIVND (reference sequence). The CDR3 has 14 amino acids. V lost 6 bases, J lost 0 bases, and 11 bases lay in between. CDR3 sequence: CASSHRVMNTEAFF. The CDR3 DNA is TGTGCCAGTAGCCACAGGGTTATGAACACTGAAGCTTTCTTT. Together with reference TRBV19 and TRBJ1-1, the CDR3 gives the full variable domain: DGGITQSPKYLFRKEGQNVTLSCEQNLNHDAMYWYRQDPGQGLRLIYYSQIVNDFQKGDIAEGYSVSREKKESFPLTVTSAQKNPTAFYLCASSHRVMNTEAFFGQGTRLTVV.

The chain recombines TRBV7-2 with TRBJ1-2; D perhaps matches TRBD1 (5 bases). The CDR3 runs to 13 residues. The V end was cut by 1 base, the J end by 3 bases, with 6 bases between. Per the germline V gene, CDR1 is SGHTA and CDR2 is FQGNSA. The CDR3 DNA reads TGTGCCAGCAGCTTAGTACAGGACTATGGCTACACCTTC. Encoded protein: CASSLVQDYGYTF. Using reference TRBV7-2 and TRBJ1-2 for the parts outside the CDR3, the full variable domain is GAGVSQSPSNKVTEKGKDVELRCDPISGHTALYWYRQSLGQGLEFLIYFQGNSAPDKSGLPSDRFSAERTGGSVSTLTIQRTQQEDSAVYLCASSLVQDYGYTFGSGTRLTVV.

The chain recombines TRBV6-5 with TRBJ1-1; TRBD1 agrees at 10 bases. Germline values: CDR1 MNHEY, CDR2 SVGAGI. The CDR3 length is 15 residues. V was pared by 2 bases and J by 4 bases, with 4 bases of the junction left unmatched. Here the CDR3 reads CASSYLRTGGTEAFF. The CDR3 bases are TGTGCCAGCAGTTACCTTCGGACAGGGGGCACTGAAGCTTTCTTT.

In this sample, this clone turned up a few times. The chain employs TRBV9 and TRBJ2-7, with 8 bases fitting TRBD1. The CDR3 consists of 14 residues. Germline CDR1 and CDR2: SGDLS and YYNGEE. V was pared by 4 bases and J by 3 bases, with 6 bases of the junction left unmatched. CDR3 bases: TGTGCCAGCAGCCCCGGGACAGGAGTCTACGAGCAGTACTTC. Residues: CASSPGTGVYEQYF.

V usage is TRBV9 and J usage is TRBJ2-1, with D possibly TRBD2 on 5 matching bases. Trimming left V 5 bases short and J 4 bases short, with 16 bases between. The length of the CDR3 is 15 residues. The germline CDR1 and CDR2 sequences are SGDLS and YYNGEE. In DNA form, the CDR3 reads TGTGCCAGCAGTGGACTCGGGGTCGGTTACAATGAGCAGTTCTTC. Encoded protein: CASSGLGVGYNEQFF.

The rearrangement joins TRBV5-1 to TRBJ1-2; D is unresolved. V gave up 0 bases and J gave up 1 base, with 7 bases separating them. The CDR3 has 14 amino acids. Germline loops: CDR1 SGHRS, CDR2 YFSETQ. In nucleotides, the CDR3 is TGCGCCAGCAGCTTGGACGGGGATAACTATGGCTACACCTTC. Protein sequence: CASSLDGDNYGYTF. The variable domain in full, with the rest retrieved from reference TRBV5-1 and TRBJ1-2, is KAGVTQTPRYLIKTRGQQVTLSCSPISGHRSVSWYQQTPGQGLQFLFEYFSETQRNKGNFPGRFSGRQFSNSRSEMNVSTLELGDSALYLCASSLDGDNYGYTFGSGTRLTVV.

The rearrangement uses TRBV28 and TRBJ2-6; a possible D gene is TRBD1 (5 bases). V dropped 5 bases and J dropped 1 base, with 15 bases sitting between them. This CDR3 spans 17 amino acids. CDR1 MDHEN and CDR2 SYDVKM come from the germline V gene. CDR3 sequence: CASSLTGPLSGANVLTF. The CDR3 DNA is TGTGCCAGCAGTCTTACAGGTCCCTTATCTGGGGCCAACGTCCTGACTTTC.

This chain connects TRBV7-9 to TRBJ1-3; D is perhaps TRBD1 (5 bases). The V end lost 5 bases, the J end lost 0 bases, and 17 bases lay between the germline ends. The CDR3 contains 17 residues. Germline loops: CDR1 SEHNR, CDR2 FQNEAQ (reference sequence). Here the CDR3 reads CASSGLGRAFSGNTIYF. CDR3 nucleotide sequence: TGTGCCAGCAGCGGCTTGGGCAGGGCCTTCTCTGGAAACACCATATATTTT. The whole variable domain, remainder taken from reference TRBV7-9 and TRBJ1-3, is DTGVSQNPRHKITKRGQNVTFRCDPISEHNRLYWYRQTLGQGPEFLTYFQNEAQLEKSRLLSDRFSAERPKGSFSTLEIQRTEQGDSAMYLCASSGLGRAFSGNTIYFGEGSWLTVV.

The genes are TRBV4-2 and TRBJ2-1; TRBD2 matches 10 bases. CDR3 size: 18 residues. Germline CDR1 and CDR2: LGHNA and YNFKEQ. The trim removed 3 bases at V and 0 bases at J, leaving 8 bases unmatched. The CDR3 spells CASSQSVVAGGSYNEQFF. The CDR3 bases are TGTGCCAGCAGCCAGAGCGTTGTAGCGGGGGGCTCCTACAATGAGCAGTTCTTC.

This clone appeared once. This chain joins TRBV5-1 and TRBJ2-2; no clear D gene. This CDR3 region has 15 residues. V lost 0 bases and J 6 bases, leaving 12 bases between the germline ends. CDR1 is SGHRS and CDR2 is YFSETQ in the germline V gene. Here the CDR3 reads CASSLESLRSGELFF. DNA of the CDR3: TGCGCCAGCAGCTTGGAGTCCCTACGGTCCGGGGAGCTGTTTTTT.

This sequence joins TRBV30 and TRBJ2-3; 9 positions agree with TRBD2. CDR3 length equals 15 residues. Germline V gene data show CDR1 as GTSNPN and CDR2 as SVGIG (reference sequence). After removal of 2 bases from V and 2 bases from J, the junction contained 5 bases not matched to a gene. The CDR3 DNA sequence: TGTGCCTGGAGTCGGCGGGGGGGAGCCACAGATACGCAGTATTTT. This encodes CAWSRRGGATDTQYF.

This sequence joins TRBV7-8 and TRBJ2-1; D unresolved. CDR1 is SGHVS, CDR2 FQNEAQ, per germline. V was clipped by 2 bases and J by 10 bases, with 6 bases between them. This CDR3 contains 11 residues. DNA of the CDR3: TGTGCCAGCAGCTTAAGGCGGGAGCAGTTCTTC. This encodes CASSLRREQFF.

The chain combines TRBV5-1 with TRBJ2-3; D uncertain. CDR3 length equals 14 residues. The V end was cut by 1 base, the J end by 0 bases, with 6 bases between. Germline V lookup: CDR1 SGHRS, CDR2 YFSETQ. In DNA, the CDR3 is TGCGCCAGCAGCTTGTTGGGTAGCACAGATACGCAGTATTTT. It yields the protein CASSLLGSTDTQYF. Full variable domain (remainder filled in from reference TRBV5-1 and TRBJ2-3): KAGVTQTPRYLIKTRGQQVTLSCSPISGHRSVSWYQQTPGQGLQFLFEYFSETQRNKGNFPGRFSGRQFSNSRSEMNVSTLELGDSALYLCASSLLGSTDTQYFGPGTRLTVL.